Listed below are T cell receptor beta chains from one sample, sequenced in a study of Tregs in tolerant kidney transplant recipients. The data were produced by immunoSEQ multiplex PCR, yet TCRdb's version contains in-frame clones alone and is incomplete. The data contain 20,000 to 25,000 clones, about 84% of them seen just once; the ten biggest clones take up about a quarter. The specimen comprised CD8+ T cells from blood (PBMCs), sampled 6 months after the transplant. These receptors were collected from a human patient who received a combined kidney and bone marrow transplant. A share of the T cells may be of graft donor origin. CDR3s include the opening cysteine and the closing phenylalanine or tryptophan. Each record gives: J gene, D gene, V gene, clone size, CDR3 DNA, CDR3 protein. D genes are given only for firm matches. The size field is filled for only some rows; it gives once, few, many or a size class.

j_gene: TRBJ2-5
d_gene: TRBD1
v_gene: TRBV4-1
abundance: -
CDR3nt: TGCGCCAGCAGCCAAGATATCACCGGACAGGGCCTAGAGACCCAGTACTTC
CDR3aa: CASSQDITGQGLETQYF

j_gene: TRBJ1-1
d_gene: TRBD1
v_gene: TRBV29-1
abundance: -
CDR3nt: TGCAGCGGCGGGGCAGGGGGCGAGAACACTGAAGCTTTCTTT
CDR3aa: CSGGAGGENTEAFF

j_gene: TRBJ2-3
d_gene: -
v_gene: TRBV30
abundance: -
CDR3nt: TGTGCCTTGAAGGGGGACACAGATACGCAGTATTTT
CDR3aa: CALKGDTDTQYF

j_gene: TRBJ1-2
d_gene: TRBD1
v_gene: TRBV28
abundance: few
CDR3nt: TGTGCCAGCAGAAGCCTTTGGACAGGGTCGGTAAACTATGGCTACACCTTC
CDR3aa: CASRSLWTGSVNYGYTF

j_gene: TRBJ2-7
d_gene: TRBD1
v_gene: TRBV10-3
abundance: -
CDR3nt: TGTGCCATCAGTGGGGCCGGACAGGGGAAGTACGAGCAGTACTTC
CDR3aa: CAISGAGQGKYEQYF

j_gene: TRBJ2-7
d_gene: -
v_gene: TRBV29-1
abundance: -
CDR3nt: TGCAGCACAGGGAACGGCTACGAGCAGTACTTC
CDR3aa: CSTGNGYEQYF

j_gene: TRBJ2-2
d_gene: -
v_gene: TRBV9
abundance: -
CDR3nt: TGTGCCAGCACCCAGGACTCCGGGGAGCTGTTTTTT
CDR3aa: CASTQDSGELFF

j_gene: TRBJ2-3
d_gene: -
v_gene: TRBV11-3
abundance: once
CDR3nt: TGTGCCAGCAGCTTAGATGTGCGACAGTATTTT
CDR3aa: CASSLDVRQYF

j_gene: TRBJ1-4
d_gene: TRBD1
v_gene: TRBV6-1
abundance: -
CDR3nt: TGTGCCAGCAGCGACGACAGGGTGGGAGAAAAACTGTTTTTT
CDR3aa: CASSDDRVGEKLFF

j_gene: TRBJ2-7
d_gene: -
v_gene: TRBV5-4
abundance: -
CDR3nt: TGTGCCAGCAGCCTGACGGGGGAGGAGCAGTACTTC
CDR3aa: CASSLTGEEQYF

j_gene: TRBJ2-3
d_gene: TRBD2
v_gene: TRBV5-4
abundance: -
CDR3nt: TGTGCCAGCAGCTGGGCTAGCGGGGGCACAGATACGCAGTATTTT
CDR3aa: CASSWASGGTDTQYF

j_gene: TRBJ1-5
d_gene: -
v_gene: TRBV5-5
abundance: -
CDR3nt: TGTGCCAGCAGCTCCGGACAGCATTCCAATCAGCCCCAGCATTTT
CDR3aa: CASSSGQHSNQPQHF

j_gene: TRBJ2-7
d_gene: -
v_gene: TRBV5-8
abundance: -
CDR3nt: TGTGCCAGCAGCTTGGGTTCTGGACAGAGGACGAACGAGCAGTACTTC
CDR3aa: CASSLGSGQRTNEQYF

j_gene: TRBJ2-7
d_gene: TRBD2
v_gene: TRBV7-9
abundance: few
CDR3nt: TGTGCCAGCAGCCCCCGTAGGGCGGGAGACGAGCAGTACTTC
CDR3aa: CASSPRRAGDEQYF

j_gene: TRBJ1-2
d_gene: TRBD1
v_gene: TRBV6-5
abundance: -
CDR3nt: TGTGCCAGCAGCCGCACCCCGGGACAGGGGGGTGGCTACACCTTC
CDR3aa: CASSRTPGQGGGYTF

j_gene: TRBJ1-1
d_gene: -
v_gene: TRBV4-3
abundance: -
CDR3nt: TGCGCCAGCAGCCCCATAAAGGGACACTCTGAAGCTTTCTTT
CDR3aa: CASSPIKGHSEAFF

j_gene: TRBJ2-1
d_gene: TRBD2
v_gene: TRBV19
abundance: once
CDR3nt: TGTGCCAGCGCTCTCGGGACTAGAGGGGCCACTGAGCAGTTCTTC
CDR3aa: CASALGTRGATEQFF

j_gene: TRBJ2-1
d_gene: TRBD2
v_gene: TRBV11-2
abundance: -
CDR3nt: TGTGCCAGCAGCACCCCTAGCGGCTCCTACAATGAGCAGTTCTTC
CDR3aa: CASSTPSGSYNEQFF

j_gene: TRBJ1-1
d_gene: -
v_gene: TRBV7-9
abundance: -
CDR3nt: TGTGCCAGCAGCTTATCCGTGAACACTGAAGCTTTCTTT
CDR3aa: CASSLSVNTEAFF

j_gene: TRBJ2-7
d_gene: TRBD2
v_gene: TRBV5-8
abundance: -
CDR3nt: TGTGCCAGCAGAACGGGACTATATGACGAGCAGTACTTC
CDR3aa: CASRTGLYDEQYF

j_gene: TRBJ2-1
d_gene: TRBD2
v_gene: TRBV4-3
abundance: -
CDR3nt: TGCGCCAGCAGCCAGATTAGCGGGAGCGCCTACAATGAGCAGTTCTTC
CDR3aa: CASSQISGSAYNEQFF

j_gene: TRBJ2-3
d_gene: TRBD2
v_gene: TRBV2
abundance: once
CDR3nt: TGTGCCAGCAGTCCGGGAGGGGCCGGCCACACAGATACGCAGTATTTT
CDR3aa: CASSPGGAGHTDTQYF

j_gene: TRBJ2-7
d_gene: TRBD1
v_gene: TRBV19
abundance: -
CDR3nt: TGTGCCAGTACCGCCGGGACAGGGTCCTACGAGCAGTACTTC
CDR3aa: CASTAGTGSYEQYF

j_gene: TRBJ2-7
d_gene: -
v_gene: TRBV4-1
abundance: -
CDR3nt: TGCGCCAGCAGCCAAGGGGCACTTCTGGAGCAGTACTTC
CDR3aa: CASSQGALLEQYF

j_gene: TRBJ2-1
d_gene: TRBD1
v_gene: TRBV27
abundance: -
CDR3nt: TGTGCCAGCAGAATCGGGACAGGGTACAATGAGCAGTTCTTC
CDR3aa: CASRIGTGYNEQFF

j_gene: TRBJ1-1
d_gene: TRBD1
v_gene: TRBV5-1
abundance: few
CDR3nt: TGCGCCAGCAGCTTGGGGACAGGGGGGTCGGCTGAAGCTTTCTTT
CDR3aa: CASSLGTGGSAEAFF

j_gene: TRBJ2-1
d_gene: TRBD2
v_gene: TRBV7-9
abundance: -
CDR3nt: TGTGCCAGCAGAGGCCAAGCGGGGGACTACTACAATGAGCAGTTCTTC
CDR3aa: CASRGQAGDYYNEQFF

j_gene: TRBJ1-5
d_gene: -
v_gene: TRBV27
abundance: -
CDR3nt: TGTGCCAGCAGTGCCTACCCTAGCAATCAGCCCCAGCATTTT
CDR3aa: CASSAYPSNQPQHF

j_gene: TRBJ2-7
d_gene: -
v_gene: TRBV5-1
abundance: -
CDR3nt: TGCGCCAGCAGCCCCGGACAGCCCTTACAACACGAGCAGTACTTC
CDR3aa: CASSPGQPLQHEQYF

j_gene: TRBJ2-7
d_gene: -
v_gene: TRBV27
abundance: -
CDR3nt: TGTGCCAGCAGTTCCCTAGGGAGTTACGAGCAGTACTTC
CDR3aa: CASSSLGSYEQYF

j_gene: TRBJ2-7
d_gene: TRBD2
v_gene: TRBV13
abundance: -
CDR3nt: TGTGCCAGCAGCGACGGTGGGACTAGCGGGAGCGTAGAGCAGTACTTC
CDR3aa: CASSDGGTSGSVEQYF